One sample yielded the 28 T cell receptor beta chains listed below, sequenced in a study of T-cell memory formation after mild COVID-19 (dated by TCRdb to the early 2020s). The library was obtained by 5' RACE. Sequenced using an Illumina NovaSeq 6000. TCRdb passed the public sequencing reads through fastp at Q25 and MiXCR, retaining productive beta sequences. Duplicate CDR3 protein sequences are folded into a single record with the most common DNA and genes. The sample includes hundreds of thousands of distinct CDR3 sequences, with roughly 20% observed a single time. The top ten constitute roughly 8.3% of the sample. The specimen sequenced was PBMCs or a T cell subset sorted from them (not recorded which). The receptor source for this set is an adult woman who had mild COVID-19 (a few samples of this study predate the infection). The sample titles of this study are shuffled in the database, so cell type and time point are left out; the donor was told from shared clones.

This clonotype has more than one count but fewer than ten. V gene TRBV10-3 combines with J gene TRBJ2-1; the D is unclear. The CDR3 is 16 residues long. V was shortened by 2 bases and J by 7 bases, with 18 bases between the two germline ends. The V gene's germline CDR1 is ENHRY and CDR2 SYGVKD. DNA for the CDR3: TGTGCCATCAGTGAGCCTCTCGTCTTAGGGCGGAATGAGCAGTTCTTC. Protein sequence: CAISEPLVLGRNEQFF.

This clonotype was seen at least ten times. The V and J genes are TRBV7-9 and TRBJ1-2; D not certain. Germline V CDR1 and CDR2: SEHNR, FQNEAQ (reference sequence). V was cut by 1 base and J by 3 bases, with 0 bases left in between. The CDR3 consists of 11 residues. The DNA for the CDR3 is TGTGCCAGCAGCTTAGACTATGGCTACACCTTC. It is translated as CASSLDYGYTF.

The chain is built from TRBV7-6 and TRBJ2-7; the match to TRBD2 covers 7 bases. Germline V gene data show CDR1 as SGHVS and CDR2 as FNYEAQ. With V trimmed by 4 bases and J by 3 bases, 9 bases remained unmatched. The CDR3 length is 15 residues. CDR3 in amino acids: CASSSDQRGVYEQYF. The CDR3 DNA sequence: TGTGCCAGCAGCTCAGACCAGCGGGGAGTCTACGAGCAGTACTTC.

This clonotype showed up just a few times. The chain employs TRBV7-6 and TRBJ2-7, with D tentatively TRBD2 (5 bases). Trimming took 5 bases from V and 1 from J, leaving 18 bases between them. The CDR3 sequence is 16 residues long. Germline loops: CDR1 SGHVS, CDR2 FNYEAQ. As DNA, the CDR3 is TGTGCCAGCAGCCCTATTACCGGCAGGAGGTCCTACGAGCAGTACTTC. This translates into CASSPITGRRSYEQYF.

This clonotype was counted only a few times. The V and J genes are TRBV5-4 and TRBJ2-1, with a weak D call TRBD2 (7 bases). This CDR3 is 16 amino acids long. V lost 0 bases, J lost 5 bases, and 15 bases lay in between. CDR1 SGHNT and CDR2 YYREEE come from the germline V gene (reference sequence). CDR3 sequence: CASSLAEGGRHNEQFF. Written as DNA, the CDR3 is TGTGCCAGCAGCTTGGCCGAGGGGGGGCGGCACAATGAGCAGTTCTTC.

This clonotype came up a few times. This chain links TRBV5-8 with TRBJ2-7, with D perhaps TRBD1 (6 bases). CDR3 length: 13 residues. Trimming stripped 4 bases from V and 6 bases from J, with 14 bases between. Germline V gene data show CDR1 as SGHTS and CDR2 as YDEGEE. CDR3 in amino acids: CASSVDTGSEQYF. The CDR3 nucleotides read TGTGCCAGCAGCGTAGACACAGGGAGCGAGCAGTACTTC.

This chain connects TRBV2 to TRBJ2-7; D is ambiguous. V was trimmed by 3 bases and J by 5 bases, leaving 14 bases between them. CDR3 length: 14 residues. CDR1 is SNHLY and CDR2 is FYNNEI in the germline V gene. Here the CDR3 DNA reads TGTGCCAGCAGTGATTGGCGGAGCCAGAACGAGCAGTACTTC. Its translation: CASSDWRSQNEQYF.

This clonotype turned up a few times. V is TRBV4-1 and J is TRBJ1-3, with 8 nucleotides matching TRBD1. This CDR3 contains 17 residues. V shed 0 bases and J 2 bases; nucleotides not matched to a gene: 6. CDR1 is MGHRA, CDR2 YSYEKL, per germline. The CDR3 protein is CASSQEDREAPGNTIYF. In nucleotides, the CDR3 is TGCGCCAGCAGCCAAGAGGACAGGGAGGCCCCTGGAAACACCATATATTTT.

A few counts support this clonotype. The chain has TRBV5-6 and TRBJ2-3, with 8 bases fitting TRBD1. There are 15 residues in the CDR3. V was clipped by 0 bases and J by 9 bases; unmatched bases: 9. In germline, CDR1 is SGHDT, CDR2 YYEEEE. The CDR3 nucleotides are TGTGCCAGCAGCTTGGGCCAGGGGGCCCCTGAGACGCAGTATTTT. Its translation: CASSLGQGAPETQYF. Full variable domain (missing parts from reference TRBV5-6 and TRBJ2-3): DAGVTQSPTHLIKTRGQQVTLRCSPKSGHDTVSWYQQALGQGPQFIFQYYEEEERQRGNFPDRFSGHQFPNYSSELNVNALLLGDSALYLCASSLGQGAPETQYFGPGTRLTVL.

On this clonotype: At one boundary the junction diverges from the germline segment, which might be a read error. This chain links TRBV20-1 with TRBJ1-1; possible D gene TRBD1, 5 bases. This CDR3 is built from 14 residues. CDR1 and CDR2 from the germline V gene are DFQATT and SNEGSKA (reference sequence). The CDR3 bases are TGCAGTGCTAGAGATGTAGGGGTTGACACTGAAGTTTTCTTT. Translation: CSARDVGVDTEVFF.

The chain carries TRBV20-1 and TRBJ1-5; D is unclear. V lost 6 bases, J lost 4 bases, and 16 bases lay in between. Per germline, CDR1 DFQATT and CDR2 SNEGSKA (reference sequence). The CDR3 loop spans 14 amino acids. The CDR3 here is CSAIPGVRNQPQHF. The CDR3 DNA is TGCAGTGCAATCCCTGGGGTACGGAATCAGCCCCAGCATTTT.

V is TRBV29-1 and J is TRBJ2-7, with 8 positions matching TRBD1. The CDR3 totals 14 residues. CDR1 and CDR2 from the germline V gene are SQVTM and ANQGSEA. V shed 4 bases, J shed 4 bases, and the junction held 9 bases outside the gene matches. The DNA for the CDR3 is TGCAGCGTTGGTGTCAGGGGGCGCGCTTACGAGCAGTACTTC. Protein sequence: CSVGVRGRAYEQYF.

The chain couples TRBV29-1 to TRBJ2-1; a possible D gene is TRBD2 (6 bases). The V end was cut by 3 bases, the J end by 9 bases, with 12 bases between. This CDR3 is built from 12 residues. Germline CDR1 reads SQVTM; CDR2 reads ANQGSEA. CDR3 region: CSVDGTVSEQFF. CDR3 nucleotides: TGCAGCGTTGACGGGACTGTCAGTGAGCAGTTCTTC.

The chain recombines TRBV12-3 or TRBV12-4 with TRBJ2-5; D may be TRBD2 (6 bases). V lost 7 bases, J lost 4 bases, and 22 bases lay in between. This CDR3 comprises 16 residues. CDR3 nucleotides: TGTGCCAGCAACCCCACCGGCGGGACCCTGGGAGAGACCCAGTACTTC. This codes for CASNPTGGTLGETQYF.

This chain joins TRBV30 and TRBJ2-5; TRBD2 matches 14 bases. The CDR3 loop spans 16 amino acids. With 3 bases clipped from V and 2 bases from J, the junction kept 5 bases outside the gene matches. Germline CDR1 reads GTSNPN; CDR2 reads SVGIG (reference sequence). CDR3 protein: CAWSGLAGGAQETQYF. CDR3 bases: TGTGCCTGGAGCGGACTAGCGGGGGGCGCTCAAGAGACCCAGTACTTC.

Comments on this clonotype: This sequence may be a read error, since a much larger clone differs from it by one base. CDR3: CAWTSGANVLTF. In nucleotides, the CDR3 is TGTGCCTGGACTTCTGGGGCCAACGTCCTGACTTTC. The chain combines TRBV30 with TRBJ2-6; D call uncertain. Germline CDR1 and CDR2: GTSNPN and SVGIG (reference sequence). CDR3 length equals 12 residues. V lost 4 bases and J lost 1, with 2 bases in between.

This clonotype turned up a few times. The rearrangement uses TRBV12-3 or TRBV12-4 and TRBJ2-2, with 7 bases identical to TRBD1. J lost 2 bases, V lost 4 bases, and 7 bases had no gene match. The CDR3 runs 16 residues. The CDR3, as DNA: TGTGCCAGCAGTTGGGGGACAGTTCTTAACACCGGGGAGCTGTTTTTT. This encodes CASSWGTVLNTGELFF.

This clonotype was seen a handful of times. CDR3 sequence (DNA): TGTGCCAGCAGTTACCTAGGACTAGGCCAAGAGACCCAGTACTTC. This translates into CASSYLGLGQETQYF. The chain carries TRBV6-5 and TRBJ2-5; 7 nucleotides agree with TRBD2. The CDR3 spans 15 residues. Per germline, CDR1 MNHEY and CDR2 SVGAGI. Losses at the gene ends were 2 bases for V and 1 base for J; bases not matched to a gene: 4.

This clonotype was found once. V usage is TRBV20-1 and J usage is TRBJ2-1; TRBD2 might be the D (6 bases). V was pared by 3 bases and J by 9 bases, with 15 bases between. CDR3 length: 13 residues. Germline lookup yields CDR1 DFQATT and CDR2 SNEGSKA (reference sequence). CDR3 DNA sequence: TGCAGTGCTAGCCCCCCAGGGAGGCGTGAGCAGTTCTTC. Encoded protein: CSASPPGRREQFF.

J is TRBJ1-2 and V is TRBV12-3 or TRBV12-4; D unresolved. Trimming left V 1 base short and J 4 bases short, with 10 bases between. This CDR3 contains 14 residues. The DNA for the CDR3 is TGTGCCAGCAGTTTAGGTGGAGAGTTCTATGGCTACACCTTC. Translation: CASSLGGEFYGYTF.

The rearrangement uses TRBV12-3 or TRBV12-4 and TRBJ2-3; D is ambiguous. CDR3 length: 14 residues. The V end was cut by 6 bases, the J end by 2 bases, with 12 bases between. The CDR3 region has the DNA TGTGCCAGCAGGCTCCAGGAAATCACAGATACGCAGTATTTT. Residues: CASRLQEITDTQYF.

This chain connects TRBV6-5 to TRBJ1-2; 9 bases fit TRBD1. The V segment lost 2 bases and the J segment 2 bases; nucleotides outside the gene matches: 3. This CDR3 comprises 15 residues. The V gene's germline CDR1 is MNHEY and CDR2 SVGAGI. In DNA, the CDR3 is TGTGCCAGCAGTTACGGGACAGGGCTAAACTATGGCTACACCTTC. It codes for CASSYGTGLNYGYTF.

The chain couples TRBV7-9 to TRBJ2-7; D gene ambiguous. Between the trimmed V and J ends, which lost 4 bases and 4 bases, there was a span of 14 bases. Per the germline V gene, CDR1 is SEHNR and CDR2 is FQNEAQ (reference sequence). The length of the CDR3 is 14 residues. CDR3 loop: CASSSSGMRYEQYF. The DNA for the CDR3 is TGTGCCAGCAGCTCGAGTGGGATGAGGTACGAGCAGTACTTC. The whole variable domain, remainder taken from reference TRBV7-9 and TRBJ2-7, is DTGVSQNPRHKITKRGQNVTFRCDPISEHNRLYWYRQTLGQGPEFLTYFQNEAQLEKSRLLSDRFSAERPKGSFSTLEIQRTEQGDSAMYLCASSSSGMRYEQYFGPGTRLTVT.

This clonotype was counted between two and nine times. V and J are TRBV11-1 and TRBJ2-6, with TRBD1 identical over 10 bases. V lost 5 bases and J lost 2; bases outside the gene matches: 6. Per the germline V gene, CDR1 is SGHAT and CDR2 is FQDESV (reference sequence). The CDR3 extends over 17 amino acids. CDR3 coding DNA: TGTGCCAGCAGCCTCCGGACAGGGGGAACTGGGGCCAACGTCCTGACTTTC. It codes for CASSLRTGGTGANVLTF.

The chain combines TRBV7-2 with TRBJ2-1, with unresolved D. CDR1 is SGHTA, CDR2 FQGNSA, per germline. This CDR3 has 13 residues. V lost 1 base to trimming and J lost 5 bases, with 6 bases between them. CDR3 in amino acids: CASSLDQDNEQFF. DNA of the CDR3: TGTGCCAGCAGCTTAGATCAGGACAATGAGCAGTTCTTC.

Only a few counts were recorded for this clonotype. The chain is built from TRBV6-5 and TRBJ2-5, with 15 bases identical to TRBD2. The CDR3 contains 16 residues. CDR1 is MNHEY and CDR2 is SVGAGI in the germline V gene. Trimming at V came to 0 bases and at J to 4 bases, leaving 0 bases not matched to a gene. This CDR3 is CASSYSGLAGGETQYF. The DNA for the CDR3 is TGTGCCAGCAGTTACTCGGGACTAGCGGGGGGAGAGACCCAGTACTTC.

The genes are TRBV7-2 and TRBJ1-5; D gene uncertain. Trimming removed 5 bases from V and 3 bases from J, with 14 bases in between. The germline gives CDR1 SGHTA, CDR2 FQGNSA. The CDR3 contains 15 residues. CDR3 nucleotide sequence: TGTGCCAGCAGCGGAAACCGGGTCTCCAATCAGCCCCAGCATTTT. Its translation is CASSGNRVSNQPQHF.

The chain couples TRBV6-6 to TRBJ1-5; no firm D call. Trimming stripped 6 bases from V and 2 bases from J, with 14 bases between. The CDR3 loop spans 15 amino acids. Germline V gives CDR1 MNHNY, CDR2 SVGAGI (reference sequence). CDR3 sequence reads: CASSYQGSGNQPQHF. The CDR3 DNA reads TGTGCCAGCAGCTATCAAGGGTCAGGCAATCAGCCCCAGCATTTT.